Shown below are 15 T cell receptor beta chains from a single sample sequenced in a study of cytomegalovirus exposure and HLA in healthy donors. Researchers ran the PCR with 60 Vbeta and 13 Jbeta primers. Assay: immunoSEQ multiplex PCR; the TCRdb copy retains only in-frame clones and omits some. In the table there are about 130,000 clones, more than 80% of which are singletons. The sequenced material came from PBMCs. Source of these receptors: a middle-aged woman in good health and CMV-seropositive.

This clone was picked up one time. This chain connects TRBV7-6 to TRBJ2-1, with 10 bases aligning to TRBD1. The junction had 5 bases not matched to a gene; V was cut back by 5 bases and J by 1 base. The CDR3 consists of 16 residues. Germline CDR1 reads SGHVS; CDR2 reads FNYEAQ. For the CDR3, the DNA is TGTGCCAGCAGCCCGACAGGGGGCGCATCCTACAATGAGCAGTTCTTC. As protein: CASSPTGGASYNEQFF.

The chain combines TRBV7-8 with TRBJ2-1, with 7 bases lining up with TRBD2. Germline V gives CDR1 SGHVS, CDR2 FQNEAQ. The CDR3 has 16 amino acids. The junction had 10 bases not matched to a gene; V was cut back by 1 base and J by 7 bases. Here the CDR3 DNA reads TGTGCCAGCAGCTTAGTTCAGGGAGGGACTCGGAATGAGCAGTTCTTC. It encodes CASSLVQGGTRNEQFF.

The chain has TRBV6-1 and TRBJ2-7; 8 nucleotides align to TRBD1. This CDR3 is built from 15 residues. The trim removed 8 bases at V and 1 base at J, leaving 10 bases unmatched. Germline V gene data show CDR1 as MNHNS and CDR2 as SASEGT. For the CDR3, the DNA is TGTGCCAGCTGGAAGGACAGGGAATATTCCTACGAGCAGTACTTC. This translates into CASWKDREYSYEQYF.

This clone was detected only a few times. The rearrangement uses TRBV7-2 and TRBJ1-1; D may be TRBD1 (6 bases). V lost 0 bases and J lost 7, with 12 bases in between. The germline CDR1 and CDR2 sequences are SGHTA and FQGNSA. The CDR3 is made up of 14 amino acids. The CDR3 sequence is CASSLAGQRCEAFF. The CDR3 DNA follows: TGTGCCAGCAGCTTAGCTGGACAGAGATGTGAAGCTTTCTTT.

The V gene is TRBV2, the J gene TRBJ2-5; the D gene is possibly TRBD1 (5 bases). CDR3 size: 14 residues. CDR1 SNHLY and CDR2 FYNNEI come from the germline V gene. The germline V and J ends were trimmed by 4 bases and 4 bases, with 13 bases remaining between them. For the CDR3, the DNA is TGTGCCAGCAGTGGGAGTAGGGGCAGAGAGACCCAGTACTTC. This codes for CASSGSRGRETQYF.

The V call is TRBV4-2, the J call TRBJ2-7; 8 bases are a match to TRBD2. The CDR3 has 14 residues. Germline V lookup: CDR1 LGHNA, CDR2 YNFKEQ. V lost 6 bases and J lost 7; bases outside the gene matches: 11. The CDR3 nucleotides are TGTGCCAGCAGTATGGGAGCGGGAGCCCGGGAGCAGTACTTC. Translated: CASSMGAGAREQYF.

This clone has a single count. The chain is built from TRBV5-1 and TRBJ2-5, with D tentatively TRBD1 (5 bases). The CDR3 consists of 15 residues. In germline, CDR1 is SGHRS, CDR2 YFSETQ. Trimming took 1 base from V and 1 from J, leaving 11 bases between them. CDR3 region: CASSLLQGSQETQYF. In nucleotides, the CDR3 is TGCGCCAGCAGCTTGCTCCAGGGTTCCCAAGAGACCCAGTACTTC.

V is TRBV15 and J is TRBJ1-1, with D maybe TRBD1 (6 bases). The length of the CDR3 is 11 residues. CDR1 and CDR2 from the germline V gene are LNHNV and YYDKDF (reference sequence). V was clipped by 6 bases and J by 8 bases, with 10 bases between them. Here the CDR3 DNA reads TGTGCCACCAGGGAAGGGACAGAAGCTTTCTTT. Its protein is CATREGTEAFF.

The chain couples TRBV19 to TRBJ2-5; 11 bases map to TRBD1. The closer fit of TRBJ2-7 to the DNA end suggests the J call may be wrong. The CDR3 has 15 amino acids. CDR1 is LNHDA and CDR2 is SQIVND in the germline V gene (reference sequence). CDR3 protein: CASSIGTGGSYEQYF. The CDR3 DNA sequence: TGTGCCAGTAGTATCGGGACAGGGGGCTCCTACGAGCAGTACTTC.

J is TRBJ2-7 and V is TRBV5-5; 9 positions match TRBD1. J lost 0 bases, V lost 4 bases, and 8 bases had no gene match. The CDR3 runs to 16 residues. Germline assignment: CDR1 SGHKS and CDR2 YYEKEE (reference sequence). CDR3 sequence: CASSPLGQGFSYEQYF. CDR3 DNA sequence: TGTGCCAGCAGCCCGCTGGGACAGGGCTTCTCCTACGAGCAGTACTTC.

This rearrangement joins TRBV27 to TRBJ1-1; 10 bases fit TRBD1. Germline trimming cut 5 bases from V and 4 bases from J; bases unmatched to any gene: 7. This CDR3 comprises 15 residues. From germline, CDR1 is MNHEY and CDR2 SMNVEV (reference sequence). This chain's CDR3 is CASSPQWTGGTEAFF. In nucleotides, the CDR3 is TGTGCCAGCAGTCCACAATGGACAGGGGGCACTGAAGCTTTCTTT.

This sequence joins TRBV7-3 and TRBJ2-2; a weak D match, TRBD2 (5 bases). V was cut by 8 bases and J by 3 bases, with 13 bases left in between. Germline V gene sequence: CDR1 SGHTA, CDR2 FQGTGA. CDR3 length: 14 residues. CDR3: CASQSTRDTGELFF. CDR3 sequence (DNA): TGTGCCAGCCAATCTACTAGAGACACCGGGGAGCTGTTTTTT. The full variable domain, completed using reference TRBV7-3 and TRBJ2-2, is GAGVSQTPSNKVTEKGKYVELRCDPISGHTALYWYRQSLGQGPEFLIYFQGTGAADDSGLPNDRFFAVRPEGSVSTLKIQRTERGDSAVYLCASQSTRDTGELFFGEGSRLTVL.

CDR3 nucleotide sequence: TGTGCCAGCAGCAAAGGACAGAACACTGAAGCTTTCTTT. Its protein is CASSKGQNTEAFF. The chain combines TRBV5-4 with TRBJ1-1; D might be TRBD1 (5 bases). Germline-derived CDR1 and CDR2 are SGHNT and YYREEE (reference sequence). Trimming cost V 4 bases and J 1 base, with 8 bases left between them. The CDR3 totals 13 residues.

The J gene is TRBJ2-5, the V gene TRBV5-8, with D perhaps matching TRBD2 (6 bases). This CDR3 contains 13 residues. The germline gives CDR1 SGHTS, CDR2 YDEGEE. Trimming cost V 4 bases and J 5 bases, with 12 bases left between them. CDR3 nucleotides: TGTGCCAGCAGCGGGGACTTGATCGAGACCCAGTACTTC. This sequence encodes CASSGDLIETQYF.

The chain has TRBV5-5 and TRBJ2-7; 8 positions agree with TRBD1. The CDR3 sequence is 15 residues long. Germline V CDR1 and CDR2: SGHKS, YYEKEE (reference sequence). V shed 2 bases and J 3 bases; nucleotides not matched to a gene: 7. The CDR3 sequence is CASSLGTGKVYEQYF. The CDR3 DNA reads as TGTGCCAGCAGCTTAGGGACAGGAAAGGTCTACGAGCAGTACTTC. The whole variable domain, filled in from reference TRBV5-5 and TRBJ2-7, reads DAGVTQSPTHLIKTRGQQVTLRCSPISGHKSVSWYQQVLGQGPQFIFQYYEKEERGRGNFPDRFSARQFPNYSSELNVNALLLGDSALYLCASSLGTGKVYEQYFGPGTRLTVT.